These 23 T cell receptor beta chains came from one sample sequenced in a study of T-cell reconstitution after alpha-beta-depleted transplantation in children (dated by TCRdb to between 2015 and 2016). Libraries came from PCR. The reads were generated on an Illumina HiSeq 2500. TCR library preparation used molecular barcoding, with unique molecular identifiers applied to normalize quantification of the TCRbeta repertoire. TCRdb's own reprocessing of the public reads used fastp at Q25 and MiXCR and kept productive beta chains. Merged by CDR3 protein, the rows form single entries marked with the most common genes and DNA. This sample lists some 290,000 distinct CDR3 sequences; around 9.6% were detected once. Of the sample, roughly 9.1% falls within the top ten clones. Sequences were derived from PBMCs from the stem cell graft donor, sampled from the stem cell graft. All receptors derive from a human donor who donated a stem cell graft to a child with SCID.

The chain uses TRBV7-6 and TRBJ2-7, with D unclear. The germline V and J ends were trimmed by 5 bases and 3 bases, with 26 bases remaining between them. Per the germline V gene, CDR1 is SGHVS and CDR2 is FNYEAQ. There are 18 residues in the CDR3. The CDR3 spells CASSPRSSVPLYYYEQYF. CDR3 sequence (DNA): TGTGCCAGCAGCCCAAGAAGTAGTGTCCCCCTCTACTACTACGAGCAGTACTTC.

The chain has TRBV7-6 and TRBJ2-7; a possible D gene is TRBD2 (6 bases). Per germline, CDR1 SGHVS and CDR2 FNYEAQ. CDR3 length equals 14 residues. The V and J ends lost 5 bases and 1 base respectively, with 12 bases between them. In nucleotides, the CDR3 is TGTGCCAGCAGCCCCGGGGGAGTTTCCTACGAGCAGTACTTC. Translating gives CASSPGGVSYEQYF.

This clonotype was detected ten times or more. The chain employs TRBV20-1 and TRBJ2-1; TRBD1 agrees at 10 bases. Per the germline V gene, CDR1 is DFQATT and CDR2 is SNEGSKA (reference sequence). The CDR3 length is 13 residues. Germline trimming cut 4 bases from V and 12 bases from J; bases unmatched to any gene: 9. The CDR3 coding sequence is TGCAGTGCTACTCAGGGACAGGGGATTTGGCAGTTCTTC. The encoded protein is CSATQGQGIWQFF.

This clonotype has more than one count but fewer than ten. The CDR3 bases are TGTGCCAGCAGTTCCTTGGTCGGCTACACCTTC. Its translation: CASSSLVGYTF. V gene TRBV12-3 or TRBV12-4 combines with J gene TRBJ1-2; no definite D call. Trimming left V 4 bases short and J 8 bases short, with 8 bases between. The CDR3 covers 11 residues.

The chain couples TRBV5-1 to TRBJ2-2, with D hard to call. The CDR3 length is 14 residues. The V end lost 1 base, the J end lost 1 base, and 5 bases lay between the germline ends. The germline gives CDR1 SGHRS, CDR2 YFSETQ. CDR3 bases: TGCGCCAGCAGCTTGTTTCAGAACACCGGGGAGCTGTTTTTT. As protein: CASSLFQNTGELFF. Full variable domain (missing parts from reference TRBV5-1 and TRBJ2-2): KAGVTQTPRYLIKTRGQQVTLSCSPISGHRSVSWYQQTPGQGLQFLFEYFSETQRNKGNFPGRFSGRQFSNSRSEMNVSTLELGDSALYLCASSLFQNTGELFFGEGSRLTVL.

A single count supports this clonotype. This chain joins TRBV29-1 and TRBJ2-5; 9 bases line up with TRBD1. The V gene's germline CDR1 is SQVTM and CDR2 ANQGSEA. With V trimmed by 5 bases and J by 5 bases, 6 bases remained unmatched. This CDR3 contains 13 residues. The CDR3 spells CSVTQGAMETQYF. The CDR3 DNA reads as TGCAGCGTTACACAGGGGGCGATGGAGACCCAGTACTTC. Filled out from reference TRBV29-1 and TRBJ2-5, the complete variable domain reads SAVISQKPSRDICQRGTSLTIQCQVDSQVTMMFWYRQQPGQSLTLIATANQGSEATYESGFVIDKFPISRPNLTFSTLTVSNMSPEDSSIYLCSVTQGAMETQYFGPGTRLLVL.

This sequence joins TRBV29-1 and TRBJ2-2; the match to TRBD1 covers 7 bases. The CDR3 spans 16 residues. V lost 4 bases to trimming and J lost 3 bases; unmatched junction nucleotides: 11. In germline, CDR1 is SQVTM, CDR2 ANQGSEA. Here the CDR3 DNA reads TGCAGCGTTGGATCGACAGGGTTGCTGGACACCGGGGAGCTGTTTTTT. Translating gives CSVGSTGLLDTGELFF.

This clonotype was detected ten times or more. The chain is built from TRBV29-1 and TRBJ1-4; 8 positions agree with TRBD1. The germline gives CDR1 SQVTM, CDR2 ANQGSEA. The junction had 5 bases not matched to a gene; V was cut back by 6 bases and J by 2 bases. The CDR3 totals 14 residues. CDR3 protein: CSVKGQGTNEKLFF. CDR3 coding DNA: TGCAGCGTCAAAGGACAGGGCACTAATGAAAAACTGTTTTTT.

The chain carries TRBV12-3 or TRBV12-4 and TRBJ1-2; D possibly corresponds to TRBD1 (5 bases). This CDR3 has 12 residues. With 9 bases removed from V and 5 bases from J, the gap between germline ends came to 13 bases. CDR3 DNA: TGTGCCAGTAGACAGTCTGCGTATGGCTACACCTTC. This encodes CASRQSAYGYTF.

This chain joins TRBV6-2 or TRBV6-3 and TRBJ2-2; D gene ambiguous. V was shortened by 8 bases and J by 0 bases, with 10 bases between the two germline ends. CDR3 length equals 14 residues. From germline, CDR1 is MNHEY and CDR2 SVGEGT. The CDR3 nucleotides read TGTGCCAGCGGCGCTCCCGCGAACACCGGGGAGCTGTTTTTT. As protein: CASGAPANTGELFF.

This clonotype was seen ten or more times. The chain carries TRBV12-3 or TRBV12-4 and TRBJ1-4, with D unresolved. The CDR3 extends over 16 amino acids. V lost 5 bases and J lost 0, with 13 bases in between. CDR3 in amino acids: CASSDGRKATNEKLFF. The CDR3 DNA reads TGTGCCAGCAGTGATGGACGGAAGGCAACTAATGAAAAACTGTTTTTT.

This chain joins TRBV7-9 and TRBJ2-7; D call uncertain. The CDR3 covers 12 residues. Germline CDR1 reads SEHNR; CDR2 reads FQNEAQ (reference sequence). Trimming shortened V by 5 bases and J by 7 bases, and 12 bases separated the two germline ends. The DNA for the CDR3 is TGTGCCAGCAGCCCGTGGTCCTTTGAGCAGTACTTC. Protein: CASSPWSFEQYF.

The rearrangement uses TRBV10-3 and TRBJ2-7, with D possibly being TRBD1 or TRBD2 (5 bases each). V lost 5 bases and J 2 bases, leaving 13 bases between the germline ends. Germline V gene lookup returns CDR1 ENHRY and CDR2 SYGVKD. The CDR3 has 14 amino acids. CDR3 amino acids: CAISRRDGAYEQYF. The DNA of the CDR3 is TGTGCCATCAGTCGTCGGGACGGAGCCTACGAGCAGTACTTC.

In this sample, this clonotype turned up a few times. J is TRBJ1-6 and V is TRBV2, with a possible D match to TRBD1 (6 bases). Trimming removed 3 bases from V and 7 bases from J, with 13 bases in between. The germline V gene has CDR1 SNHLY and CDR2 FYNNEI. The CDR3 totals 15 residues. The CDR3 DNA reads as TGTGCCAGCAGTGAGGTCAGGACAGAAAATTCACCCCTCCACTTT. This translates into CASSEVRTENSPLHF.

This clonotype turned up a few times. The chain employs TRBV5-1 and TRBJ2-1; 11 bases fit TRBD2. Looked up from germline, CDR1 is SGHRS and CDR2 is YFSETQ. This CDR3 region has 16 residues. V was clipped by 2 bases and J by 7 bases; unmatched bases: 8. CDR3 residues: CASSLELAGVRNEQFF. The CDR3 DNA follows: TGCGCCAGCAGCTTAGAACTAGCGGGGGTTCGAAATGAGCAGTTCTTC.

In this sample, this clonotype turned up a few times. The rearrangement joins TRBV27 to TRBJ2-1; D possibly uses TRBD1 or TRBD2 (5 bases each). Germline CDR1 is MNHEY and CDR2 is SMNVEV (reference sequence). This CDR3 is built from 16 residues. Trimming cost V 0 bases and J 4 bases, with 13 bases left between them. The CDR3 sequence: CASSLSRGWGYNEQFF. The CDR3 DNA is TGTGCCAGCAGTTTATCACGGGGTTGGGGGTACAATGAGCAGTTCTTC.

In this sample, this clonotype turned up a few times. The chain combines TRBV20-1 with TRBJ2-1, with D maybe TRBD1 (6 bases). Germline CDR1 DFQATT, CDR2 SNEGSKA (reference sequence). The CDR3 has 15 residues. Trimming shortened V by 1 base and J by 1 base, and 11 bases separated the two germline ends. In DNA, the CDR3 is TGCAGTGCTAGAGGACAGGACTTTTCCTACAATGAGCAGTTCTTC. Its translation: CSARGQDFSYNEQFF.

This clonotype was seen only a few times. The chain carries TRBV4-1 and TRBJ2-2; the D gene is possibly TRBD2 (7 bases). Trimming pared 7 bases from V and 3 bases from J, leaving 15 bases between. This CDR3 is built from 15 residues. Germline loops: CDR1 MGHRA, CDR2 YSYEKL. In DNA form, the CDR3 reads TGCGCCAGCAAATTCGGGGGGCCCGACACCGGGGAGCTGTTTTTT. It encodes CASKFGGPDTGELFF.

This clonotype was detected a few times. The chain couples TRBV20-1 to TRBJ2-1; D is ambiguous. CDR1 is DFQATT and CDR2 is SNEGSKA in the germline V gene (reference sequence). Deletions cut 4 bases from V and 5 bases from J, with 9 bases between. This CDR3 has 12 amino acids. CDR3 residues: CSAIGSNNEQFF. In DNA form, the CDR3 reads TGCAGTGCTATTGGGTCTAACAATGAGCAGTTCTTC.

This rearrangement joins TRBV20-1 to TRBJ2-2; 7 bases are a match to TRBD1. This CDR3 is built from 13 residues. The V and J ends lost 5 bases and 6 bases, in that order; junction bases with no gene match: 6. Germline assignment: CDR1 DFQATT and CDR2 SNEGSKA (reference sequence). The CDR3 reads CSAGQVLAGELFF. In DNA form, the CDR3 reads TGCAGTGCTGGACAGGTTTTGGCCGGGGAGCTGTTTTTT.

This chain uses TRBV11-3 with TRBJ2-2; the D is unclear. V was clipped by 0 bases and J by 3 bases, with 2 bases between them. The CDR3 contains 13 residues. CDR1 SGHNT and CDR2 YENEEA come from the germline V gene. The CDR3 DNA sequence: TGTGCCAGCAGCTTAGATCACACCGGGGAGCTGTTTTTT. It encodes CASSLDHTGELFF.

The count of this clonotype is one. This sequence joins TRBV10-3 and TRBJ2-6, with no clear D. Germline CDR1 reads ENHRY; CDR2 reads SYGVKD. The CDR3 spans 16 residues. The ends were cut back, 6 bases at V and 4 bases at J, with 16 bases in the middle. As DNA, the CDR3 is TGTGCCATCAGGTCGGACGGGTCCCCGGGGGCCAACGTCCTGACTTTC. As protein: CAIRSDGSPGANVLTF.

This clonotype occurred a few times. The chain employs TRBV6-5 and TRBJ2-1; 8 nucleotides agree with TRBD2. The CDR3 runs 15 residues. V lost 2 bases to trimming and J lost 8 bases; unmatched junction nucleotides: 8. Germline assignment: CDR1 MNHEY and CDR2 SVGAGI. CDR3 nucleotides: TGTGCCAGCAGTTACATCCGGGGGGGCAGAGATGAGCAGTTCTTC. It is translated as CASSYIRGGRDEQFF.